This T cell receptor (beta chain) was recovered during a study of regulatory T cells in long-lasting Graves disease. Arm-PCR of CDR3 regions and iRepertoire HTBI primers were used to build TCR beta libraries. MiXCR was run by TCRdb on the multiplex PCR reads, yielding one entry per CDR3 protein. Altogether 390,000 or so distinct CDR3 sequences are present, about 11% being singletons, with the ten largest covering 15% to 20%. This clonotype was detected many times. The time point is: newly diagnosed GD, antithyroid drugs for less than 3 months. Preparation of the TCR library used RNA extracted from PBMCs. Graves' disease diagnoses used American Thyroid Association guidelines. The V gene end was trimmed by 5 bases and the J gene end by 2 bases; junction bases not matched to a gene: 14. Germline V gene lookup returns CDR1 SGHVS and CDR2 FQNEAQ. The CDR3 runs 17 residues. The same specimen was also included in a second study, on T cells in Graves' hyperthyroidism and ophthalmopathy. As reported in that work: The study used the HTBI primer set for a first-round RT-PCR of the TCR CDR3.

The sequenced sample was peripheral blood mononuclear cells (PBMCs), obtained at new diagnosis, from a patient treated with antithyroid drugs. This chain links TRBV7-8 with TRBJ2-5, with 7 nucleotides matching TRBD2. This sequence originates from a woman younger than 30 with Graves disease. The CDR3 loop reads CASSVRRASGTQETQYF. For the CDR3, the DNA is TGTGCCAGCAGCGTGAGGAGGGCTAGCGGTACACAAGAGACCCAGTACTTC.